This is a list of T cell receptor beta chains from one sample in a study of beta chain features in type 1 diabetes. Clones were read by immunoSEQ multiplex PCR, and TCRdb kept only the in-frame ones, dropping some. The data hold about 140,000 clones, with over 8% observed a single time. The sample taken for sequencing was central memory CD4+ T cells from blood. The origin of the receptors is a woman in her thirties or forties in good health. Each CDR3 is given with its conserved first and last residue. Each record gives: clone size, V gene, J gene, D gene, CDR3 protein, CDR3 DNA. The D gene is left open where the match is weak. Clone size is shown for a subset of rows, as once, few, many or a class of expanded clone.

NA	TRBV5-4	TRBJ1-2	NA	CASSLQGQLKGYTF	TGTGCCAGCAGCTTGCAGGGACAACTTAAGGGCTACACCTTC
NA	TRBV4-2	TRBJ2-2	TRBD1	CASSQGDRVNTGELFF	TGTGCCAGCAGCCAAGGGGACAGGGTGAACACCGGGGAGCTGTTTTTT
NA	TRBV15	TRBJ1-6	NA	CATSRDLGNSPLHF	TGTGCCACCAGCAGAGATCTAGGAAATTCACCCCTCCACTTT
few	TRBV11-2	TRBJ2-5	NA	CASSLGVVQETQYF	TGTGCCAGCAGCTTAGGCGTAGTCCAAGAGACCCAGTACTTC
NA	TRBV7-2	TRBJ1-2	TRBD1	CASSSRDRVNYGYTF	TGTGCCAGCAGCTCCCGGGACAGGGTCAACTATGGCTACACCTTC
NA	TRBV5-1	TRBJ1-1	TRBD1	CASRYQGGNTEAFF	TGCGCCAGCAGGTATCAGGGGGGGAACACTGAAGCTTTCTTT
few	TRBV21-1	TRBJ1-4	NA	CASSKRLQDSEKLFF	TGTGCCAGCAGCAAAAGACTACAGGACAGTGAAAAACTGTTTTTT
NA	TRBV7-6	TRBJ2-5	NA	CASSLVAREETQYF	TGTGCCAGCAGCTTAGTGGCCAGGGAAGAGACCCAGTACTTC
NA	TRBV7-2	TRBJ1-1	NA	CASSLRAGRTNTEAFF	TGTGCCAGCAGCTTAAGGGCAGGGCGGACGAACACTGAAGCTTTCTTT
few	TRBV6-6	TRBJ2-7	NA	CASSYGQGIKDEQYF	TGTGCCAGCAGTTACGGGCAGGGGATAAAGGACGAGCAGTACTTC
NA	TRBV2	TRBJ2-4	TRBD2	CASRPSSGGANIQYF	TGTGCCAGCCGCCCATCTAGCGGGGGGGCGAACATTCAGTACTTC
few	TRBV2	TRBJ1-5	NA	CASSGGTLGPRNQPQHF	TGTGCCAGCAGTGGGGGGACTCTAGGGCCGCGCAATCAGCCCCAGCATTTT
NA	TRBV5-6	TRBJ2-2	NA	CASSLYTGELFF	TGTGCCAGCAGTCTGTACACCGGGGAGCTGTTTTTT
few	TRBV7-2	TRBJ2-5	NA	CASSPLVRQTQYF	TGTGCCAGCAGTCCCCTGGTCAGGCAGACCCAGTACTTC
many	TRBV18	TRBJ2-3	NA	CASSPRGAGMADTQYF	TGTGCCAGCTCACCACGTGGCGCGGGGATGGCTGATACGCAGTATTTT
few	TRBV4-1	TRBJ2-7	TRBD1	CASSPQGGIDEQYF	TGCGCCAGCAGCCCACAGGGGGGTATCGACGAGCAGTACTTC
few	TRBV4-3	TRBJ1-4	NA	CASSQERQGGEKLFF	TGCGCCAGCAGCCAAGAGCGCCAGGGAGGTGAAAAACTGTTTTTT
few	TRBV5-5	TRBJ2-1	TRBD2	CASSLDRGGVF	TGTGCCAGCAGCTTGGATCGCGGGGGGGTCTTC
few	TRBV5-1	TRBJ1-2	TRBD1	CASSSTGAGGYTF	TGCGCCAGCAGCTCGACAGGGGCGGGGGGCTACACCTTC
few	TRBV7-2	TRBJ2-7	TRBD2	CASSFTSGDSYEQYF	TGTGCCAGCAGTTTCACTAGCGGGGACTCCTACGAGCAGTACTTC
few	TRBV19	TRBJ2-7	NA	CASSMGDSYEQYF	TGTGCCAGTAGTATGGGCGATAGCTACGAGCAGTACTTC
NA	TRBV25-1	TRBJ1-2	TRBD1	CASTMAGTGGGGYTF	TGTGCCAGCACAATGGCGGGGACAGGGGGCGGTGGCTACACCTTC
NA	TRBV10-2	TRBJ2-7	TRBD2	CASSEGSGGSSYEQYF	TGCGCCAGCAGTGAGGGGAGCGGGGGCTCATCCTACGAGCAGTACTTC
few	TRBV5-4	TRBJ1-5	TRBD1	CASSSWTGPAQHF	TGTGCCAGCAGCTCCTGGACAGGGCCAGCCCAGCATTTT
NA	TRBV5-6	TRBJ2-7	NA	CASSSGRTGNEQYF	TGTGCCAGCAGCTCCGGACGGACGGGGAACGAGCAGTACTTC
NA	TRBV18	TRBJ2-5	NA	CASSPEGAETQYF	TGTGCCAGCTCACCGGAGGGGGCAGAGACCCAGTACTTC
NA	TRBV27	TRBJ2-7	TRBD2	CAAQSRLAGGEQYF	TGTGCCGCCCAGTCGAGACTAGCTGGCGGGGAGCAGTACTTC
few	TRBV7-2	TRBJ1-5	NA	CAGARAGNQPQHF	TGTGCCGGGGCCAGGGCTGGCAATCAGCCCCAGCATTTT
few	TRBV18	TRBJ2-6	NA	CASSPLDSSGANVLTF	TGTGCCAGCTCACCGCTAGATTCGTCTGGGGCCAACGTCCTGACTTTC
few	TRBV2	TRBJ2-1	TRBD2	CASSFGLAGGHEQFF	TGTGCCAGCAGTTTTGGACTAGCGGGGGGGCATGAGCAGTTCTTC
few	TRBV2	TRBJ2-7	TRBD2	CASLTSGAYEQYF	TGTGCCAGCCTTACTAGCGGGGCATACGAGCAGTACTTC
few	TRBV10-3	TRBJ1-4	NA	CAISRGYNEKLFF	TGTGCCATCAGCAGGGGATATAATGAAAAACTGTTTTTT
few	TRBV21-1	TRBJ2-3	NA	CASRKGITQYF	TGTGCCAGCAGAAAGGGGATTACGCAGTATTTT
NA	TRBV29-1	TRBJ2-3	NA	CSVGNQRDTQYF	TGCAGCGTTGGGAACCAGCGAGATACGCAGTATTTT
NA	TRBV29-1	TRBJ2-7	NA	CSVEEPSGGRRYEQYF	TGCAGCGTTGAAGAACCCTCAGGGGGGCGGAGATACGAGCAGTACTTC
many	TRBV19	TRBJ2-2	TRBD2	CASSMGLAGGRDTGELFF	TGTGCCAGTAGTATGGGACTAGCGGGGGGGCGGGACACCGGGGAGCTGTTTTTT
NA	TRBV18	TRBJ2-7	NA	CASSPPYSTYEQYF	TGTGCCAGCTCACCACCCTACAGTACCTACGAGCAGTACTTC
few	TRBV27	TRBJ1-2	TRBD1	CASSPAGGTGLSGYTF	TGTGCCAGCAGCCCCGCCGGCGGGACAGGGTTGAGTGGCTACACCTTC
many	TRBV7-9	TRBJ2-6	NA	CASSLGGGGANVLTF	TGTGCCAGCAGCTTAGGGGGAGGTGGGGCCAACGTCCTGACTTTC
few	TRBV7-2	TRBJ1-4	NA	CASSLGTGSATNEKLFF	TGTGCCAGCAGCTTAGGAACAGGGTCTGCAACTAATGAAAAACTGTTTTTT
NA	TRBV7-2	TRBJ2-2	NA	CASSSGVDTGELFF	TGTGCCAGCAGCTCGGGGGTTGACACCGGGGAGCTGTTTTTT
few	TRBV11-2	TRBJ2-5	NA	CASSLGTTTRKQETQYF	TGTGCCAGCAGCTTAGGGACTACAACCCGGAAGCAAGAGACCCAGTACTTC
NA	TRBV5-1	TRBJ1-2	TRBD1	CASSGRDSRDGYTF	TGCGCCAGCAGCGGAAGGGACAGCAGAGATGGCTACACCTTC
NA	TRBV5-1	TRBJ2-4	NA	CASSLSEGKNIQYF	TGCGCCAGCAGCCTTTCTGAGGGCAAAAACATTCAGTACTTC
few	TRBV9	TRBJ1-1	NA	CASSVAGNTEAFF	TGTGCCAGCAGCGTAGCGGGGAACACTGAAGCTTTCTTT
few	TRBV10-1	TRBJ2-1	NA	CASSESGVPEQFF	TGCGCCAGCAGTGAATCAGGGGTTCCTGAGCAGTTCTTC
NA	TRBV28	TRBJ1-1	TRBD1	CASRSSYRGGEAFF	TGTGCCAGCAGGTCTTCCTACAGGGGGGGTGAAGCTTTCTTT
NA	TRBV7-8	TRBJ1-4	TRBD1	CASSSQGTWGEKLFF	TGTGCCAGCAGCTCACAGGGGACCTGGGGAGAAAAACTGTTTTTT
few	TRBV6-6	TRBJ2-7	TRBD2	CASSYDSGRDYEQYF	TGTGCCAGCAGTTACGACAGTGGGAGGGACTACGAGCAGTACTTC